This TCR beta chain appears in the sequencing data of a study of somatic mutations in cytotoxic T cells in rheumatoid arthritis. Study-wide background: Patient blood, which was peripheral blood collected as 30 ml EDTA, was drawn right after diagnosis and before any treatment started. Among the T-cell populations stained with V beta antibodies, some were separated by flow sorting at nearly 100% purity, including V beta1+ cells whose TCRB was sequenced. Study outcomes and limitations: Antigens recognized by the expanded CD8+ clones were unknown.

For this clone: The antigen is not known.

Deletions cut 1 base from V and 1 base from J, with 5 bases between. Germline V lookup: CDR1 LGHNA, CDR2 YSLEER. The CDR3 sequence is 14 residues long. Original processing methods: Patient-derived CD8+ clones with a size above 1% showed rare matches to published virus-specific TCRB sequences. Assay: immunoSEQ multiplex PCR; the TCRdb copy retains only in-frame clones and omits some. V and J calls and clone size are given by that table; D and trimming were obtained from the DNA. This repertoire shows over 7,000 clones, 75% to 85% found once; its top ten account for approximately 5%. The chain joins TRBV4-3 to TRBJ2-1; D is unresolved. Input material: CD8+ T cells sorted from blood. The TCR originated in an adult with rheumatoid arthritis. The CDR3 DNA reads as TGCGCCAGCAGCCAAGGGCTGTCCTACAATGAGCAGTTCTTC. The encoded protein is CASSQGLSYNEQFF.